These 22 T cell receptor beta chains share one sample of origin, sequenced in a study of response to subunit inactivated influenza vaccine. MiXCR, run by TCRdb on the RT-PCR reads, gives a single entry per CDR3 protein. The top ten clones hold approximately 10% of a sample with more than 450,000 distinct CDR3 sequences, around 10% of them seen once. These sequences were also reported in another study, on T cells expressing NK-cell markers. That paper adds: Making the TCR beta cDNA relied on 5'RACE template switching with UMIs.

Material: PBMCs from blood, obtained on the day of vaccination. These receptors all come from a man aged 50 or older who received an inactivated influenza vaccine.

A few counts support this clonotype. The chain joins TRBV4-2 to TRBJ2-2; 9 nucleotides match TRBD1. CDR3 length: 18 residues. The trim removed 2 bases at V and 9 bases at J, leaving 16 bases unmatched. Germline loops: CDR1 LGHNA, CDR2 YNFKEQ. CDR3 amino acids: CASSQPQQGGTGIRELFF. CDR3 coding DNA: TGTGCCAGCAGCCAACCTCAACAGGGGGGGACAGGGATCCGGGAGCTGTTTTTT.

The chain combines TRBV20-1 with TRBJ2-2; TRBD2 might be the D (6 bases). The CDR3 length is 15 residues. Germline loops: CDR1 DFQATT, CDR2 SNEGSKA (reference sequence). The germline V and J ends were trimmed by 0 bases and 6 bases, with 14 bases remaining between them. The CDR3 here is CSARDLGPGAGELFF. The DNA of the CDR3 is TGCAGTGCTAGAGACCTGGGACCGGGAGCCGGGGAGCTGTTTTTT.

This clonotype was counted a few times. The rearrangement uses TRBV9 and TRBJ2-5, with 9 bases aligning to TRBD1. J lost 5 bases, V lost 4 bases, and 9 bases had no gene match. CDR1 and CDR2 (germline): SGDLS, YYNGEE. This CDR3 spans 15 amino acids. The CDR3 DNA reads TGTGCCAGCAGCCCCGGGACAGGGTCTGGGGAGACCCAGTACTTC. Protein product: CASSPGTGSGETQYF.

This clonotype has only a few counts. The V gene is TRBV3-1, the J gene TRBJ1-3; D is undetermined. The CDR3 covers 12 residues. Germline CDR1 and CDR2: LGHDT and YNNKEL (reference sequence). The V end lost 1 base, the J end lost 7 bases, and 5 bases lay between the germline ends. CDR3 sequence: CASSQVRNTIYF. For the CDR3, the DNA is TGTGCCAGCAGCCAAGTCAGGAACACCATATATTTT. Together with reference TRBV3-1 and TRBJ1-3, the CDR3 gives the full variable domain: DTAVSQTPKYLVTQMGNDKSIKCEQNLGHDTMYWYKQDSKKFLKIMFSYNNKELIINETVPNRFSPKSPDKAHLNLHINSLELGDSAVYFCASSQVRNTIYFGEGSWLTVV.

The chain carries TRBV7-2 and TRBJ1-5, with 11 bases identical to TRBD1. The germline V gene has CDR1 SGHTA and CDR2 FQGNSA. The V segment lost 5 bases and the J segment 3 bases; nucleotides outside the gene matches: 6. CDR3 length: 16 residues. CDR3 loop: CASSLGQGGTNQPQHF. Here the CDR3 DNA reads TGTGCCAGCAGCCTGGGACAGGGGGGAACCAATCAGCCCCAGCATTTT.

The V and J genes are TRBV20-1 and TRBJ2-1; no definite D call. Germline V CDR1 and CDR2: DFQATT, SNEGSKA (reference sequence). The CDR3 length is 11 residues. Trimming shortened V by 0 bases and J by 8 bases, and 5 bases separated the two germline ends. This chain's CDR3 is CSARDWDEQFF. CDR3 sequence (DNA): TGCAGTGCTAGAGATTGGGATGAGCAGTTCTTC.

This clonotype was found a few times. The V call is TRBV12-3 or TRBV12-4, the J call TRBJ2-1; maybe TRBD2 (5 bases). The CDR3 contains 15 residues. V shed 6 bases and J shed 1 base, with 13 bases lying between them. CDR3 region: CASRDEGGSYNEQFF. The CDR3 coding sequence is TGTGCCAGCAGGGACGAGGGTGGGTCCTACAATGAGCAGTTCTTC.

The rearrangement links TRBV18 to TRBJ1-2; D is perhaps TRBD1 (6 bases). CDR1 and CDR2 (germline): KGHSH, LQKENI. The CDR3 spans 13 residues. V was shortened by 3 bases and J by 8 bases, with 13 bases between the two germline ends. CDR3 sequence: CASSPSPGQGYTF. The CDR3 DNA is TGTGCCAGCTCACCTTCGCCAGGACAGGGCTACACCTTC.

This clonotype was seen a handful of times. V gene TRBV12-3 or TRBV12-4 combines with J gene TRBJ1-2, with 10 bases matching TRBD1. Trimming took 1 base from V and 8 from J; bases not matched to a gene: 7. The CDR3 has 15 amino acids. The CDR3, as DNA: TGTGCCAGCAGTTTAGGGGGACAGGGGTTCCGCGGCTACACCTTC. It codes for CASSLGGQGFRGYTF.

This clonotype was recorded a few times. V usage is TRBV5-1 and J usage is TRBJ2-2; 13 bases agree with TRBD2. The CDR3 covers 17 residues. V was clipped by 4 bases and J by 6 bases; unmatched bases: 9. The germline V gene has CDR1 SGHRS and CDR2 YFSETQ. The CDR3 sequence is CASSGGLAGVGSGELFF. For the CDR3, the DNA is TGCGCCAGCAGCGGCGGACTAGCGGGAGTTGGCTCCGGGGAGCTGTTTTTT. Variable domain in full (rest from reference TRBV5-1 and TRBJ2-2): KAGVTQTPRYLIKTRGQQVTLSCSPISGHRSVSWYQQTPGQGLQFLFEYFSETQRNKGNFPGRFSGRQFSNSRSEMNVSTLELGDSALYLCASSGGLAGVGSGELFFGEGSRLTVL.

In regard to this clonotype: The junction differs from germline at one of its ends, possibly a read error. J is TRBJ2-2 and V is TRBV12-3 or TRBV12-4, with 7 bases identical to TRBD2. The CDR3 is made up of 15 amino acids. The CDR3 is CAGSKSGANTGELFF. The CDR3 coding sequence is TGTGCCGGCAGTAAAAGCGGGGCGAACACCGGGGAGCTGTTTTTT.

This clonotype was observed a handful of times. CDR3 sequence reads: CASSTSGTYYEQYF. The DNA for the CDR3 is TGCGCCAGCAGCACCTCCGGGACTTACTACGAGCAGTACTTC. The V and J genes are TRBV5-1 and TRBJ2-7; tentative D call: TRBD2 (6 bases). CDR1 is SGHRS and CDR2 is YFSETQ in the germline V gene. With 4 bases removed from V and 3 bases from J, the gap between germline ends came to 14 bases. There are 14 residues in the CDR3.

V gene TRBV7-2 combines with J gene TRBJ2-1; TRBD2 aligns across 7 bases. The CDR3 totals 14 residues. Germline V gene sequence: CDR1 SGHTA, CDR2 FQGNSA. Germline trimming cut 2 bases from V and 10 bases from J; bases unmatched to any gene: 8. In DNA, the CDR3 is TGTGCCAGCAGCTTATTCGGTTGGGGAGGGGAGCAGTTCTTC. Translated, it gives CASSLFGWGGEQFF.

This clonotype was counted only a few times. The gene calls are TRBV7-2 and TRBJ2-7, with TRBD1 matching over 8 bases. With 3 bases clipped from V and 5 bases from J, the junction kept 3 bases outside the gene matches. Per the germline V gene, CDR1 is SGHTA and CDR2 is FQGNSA. This CDR3 has 13 residues. The CDR3 sequence is CASSLNRGDEQYF. The CDR3 DNA reads as TGTGCCAGCAGCTTGAACAGGGGGGACGAGCAGTACTTC.

The table lists this clonotype with a few counts. CDR3 amino acids: CSVGRTQYF. Here the CDR3 DNA reads TGCAGCGTTGGTAGGACCCAGTACTTC. The chain uses TRBV29-1 and TRBJ2-5; D unclear. Trimming pared 4 bases from V and 7 bases from J, leaving 4 bases between. The germline CDR1 and CDR2 sequences are SQVTM and ANQGSEA. CDR3 length: 9 amino acids.

This clonotype appeared a few times. CDR3 DNA: TGCGCCAGCAGCCAAGTTCGGGTGGCTGGCACAGATACGCAGTATTTT. It encodes CASSQVRVAGTDTQYF. V and J are TRBV4-3 and TRBJ2-3, with unresolved D. Germline lookup yields CDR1 LGHNA and CDR2 YSLEER. This CDR3 is built from 16 residues. V was cut by 1 base and J by 1 base, with 12 bases left in between.

Only a few counts were recorded for this clonotype. The V and J genes are TRBV4-1 and TRBJ1-2; D not certain. V was trimmed by 1 base and J by 1 base, leaving 7 bases between them. Germline assignment: CDR1 MGHRA and CDR2 YSYEKL. The length of the CDR3 is 14 residues. This CDR3 reads CASSQGGVNYGYTF. The CDR3 DNA reads as TGCGCCAGCAGCCAAGGTGGGGTTAACTATGGCTACACCTTC.

This clonotype was seen only a few times. The genes are TRBV29-1 and TRBJ2-7; D possibly corresponds to TRBD2 (6 bases). Germline loops: CDR1 SQVTM, CDR2 ANQGSEA. The V and J ends lost 8 bases and 3 bases respectively, with 17 bases between them. This CDR3 has 13 residues. Here the CDR3 DNA reads TGCAGCTACCTGGGCGGGACCAACTACGAGCAGTACTTC. This gives the protein CSYLGGTNYEQYF.

The chain couples TRBV5-5 to TRBJ2-7, with D possibly matching TRBD1 (5 bases). This CDR3 has 13 residues. Trimming left V 3 bases short and J 5 bases short, with 12 bases between. The germline CDR1 and CDR2 sequences are SGHKS and YYEKEE (reference sequence). Here the CDR3 reads CASSSIPTDEQYF. The DNA for the CDR3 is TGTGCCAGCAGCTCGATTCCGACAGACGAGCAGTACTTC.

This chain connects TRBV20-1 to TRBJ2-7; TRBD2 aligns across 8 bases. The CDR3 covers 14 residues. CDR1 and CDR2 (germline): DFQATT, SNEGSKA (reference sequence). The junction had 10 bases not matched to a gene; V was cut back by 7 bases and J by 2 bases. The CDR3 DNA follows: TGCAGTGACAATAGATTAGCGGGGACCTACGAGCAGTACTTC. It specifies CSDNRLAGTYEQYF.

The rearrangement links TRBV6-5 to TRBJ1-1; D is uncertain. V dropped 0 bases and J dropped 11 bases, with 7 bases sitting between them. Germline V gene data show CDR1 as MNHEY and CDR2 as SVGAGI. The CDR3 is 11 residues long. CDR3 bases: TGTGCCAGCAGTTACTCCGGGTGGGCTTTCTTT. This gives the protein CASSYSGWAFF.

This rearrangement joins TRBV6-1 to TRBJ1-5; 9 bases line up with TRBD1. Germline V gene data show CDR1 as MNHNS and CDR2 as SASEGT. The CDR3 is 14 amino acids. V lost 3 bases to trimming and J lost 6 bases; unmatched junction nucleotides: 3. Here the CDR3 reads CASSETGGGQPQHF. Written as DNA, the CDR3 is TGTGCCAGCAGTGAGACAGGGGGAGGTCAGCCCCAGCATTTT.